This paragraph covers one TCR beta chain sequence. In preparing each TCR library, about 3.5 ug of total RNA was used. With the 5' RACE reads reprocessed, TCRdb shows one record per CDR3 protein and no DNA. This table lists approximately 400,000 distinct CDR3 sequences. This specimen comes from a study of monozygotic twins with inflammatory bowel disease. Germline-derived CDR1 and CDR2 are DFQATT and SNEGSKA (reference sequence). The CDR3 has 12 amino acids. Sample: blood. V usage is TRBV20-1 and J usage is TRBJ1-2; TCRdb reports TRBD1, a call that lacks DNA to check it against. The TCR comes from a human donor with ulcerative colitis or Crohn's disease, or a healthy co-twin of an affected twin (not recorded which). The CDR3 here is CSADGGLGGYTF.